The 26 T cell receptor beta chains reported below all come from one sample, sequenced in a study of blood T cell repertoires in COVID-19. Here immunoSEQ multiplex PCR was the method, and the copy in TCRdb shows in-frame clones only, minus some. The sample contains about 190,000 clones, roughly 81% of which appear only once. Sequenced: peripheral blood. All receptors derive from an older woman with active or convalescent COVID-19.

The chain recombines TRBV4-1 with TRBJ1-6; weak D call: TRBD1 (5 bases). CDR3 length equals 13 residues. V shed 4 bases and J shed 13 bases, with 14 bases lying between them. CDR1 MGHRA and CDR2 YSYEKL come from the germline V gene. The chain's CDR3 is CASSPTPRDPLHF. The DNA for the CDR3 is TGCGCCAGCAGCCCCACTCCCAGGGATCCCCTCCACTTT.

The V gene is TRBV24-1, the J gene TRBJ2-7, with D maybe TRBD1 (6 bases). Trimming left V 9 bases short and J 5 bases short, with 16 bases between. The germline V gene has CDR1 KGHDR and CDR2 SFDVKD. CDR3 size: 13 residues. DNA of the CDR3: TGTGCCACCTCCGGGACACTGACTAACGAGCAGTACTTC. It specifies CATSGTLTNEQYF.

This chain uses TRBV7-9 with TRBJ2-2; D is possibly TRBD2 (5 bases). Per the germline V gene, CDR1 is SEHNR and CDR2 is FQNEAQ (reference sequence). Between the trimmed V and J ends, which lost 4 bases and 7 bases, there was a span of 7 bases. The CDR3 extends over 12 amino acids. DNA of the CDR3: TGTGCCAGCAGCTCTAGCATCGGGGAGCTGTTTTTT. It translates to CASSSSIGELFF. The full variable domain, completed using reference TRBV7-9 and TRBJ2-2, is DTGVSQNPRHKITKRGQNVTFRCDPISEHNRLYWYRQTLGQGPEFLTYFQNEAQLEKSRLLSDRFSAERPKGSFSTLEIQRTEQGDSAMYLCASSSSIGELFFGEGSRLTVL.

This clone was counted between two and nine times. V is TRBV4-1 and J is TRBJ1-1, with a weak D call TRBD1 (5 bases). V dropped 4 bases and J dropped 1 base, with 10 bases sitting between them. The CDR3 loop spans 14 amino acids. CDR1 MGHRA and CDR2 YSYEKL come from the germline V gene. The CDR3 DNA is TGCGCCAGCAGCCGGAATCAGGGGAACACTGAAGCTTTCTTT. It yields the protein CASSRNQGNTEAFF.

The chain has TRBV3-1 (or the pseudogene TRBV3-2) and TRBJ2-7; 8 bases match TRBD2. Germline CDR1 reads LGHDT; CDR2 reads YNNKEL (reference sequence). V lost 1 base to trimming and J lost 1 base; unmatched junction nucleotides: 3. The CDR3 is 15 amino acids. The CDR3 DNA reads as TGTGCCAGCAGCCAAGGGCGACTAGCGTCCTACGAGCAGTACTTC. It codes for CASSQGRLASYEQYF.

The V and J genes are TRBV6-6 and TRBJ2-3; TRBD2 matches at 9 bases. V lost 0 bases to trimming and J lost 1 base; unmatched junction nucleotides: 2. This CDR3 contains 16 residues. Germline V gene sequence: CDR1 MNHNY, CDR2 SVGAGI (reference sequence). CDR3 residues: CASSYSWTSGTDTQYF. CDR3 nucleotides: TGTGCCAGCAGTTACTCGTGGACTAGCGGCACAGATACGCAGTATTTT.

The rearrangement uses TRBV2 and TRBJ2-3, with D perhaps TRBD2 (6 bases). V was trimmed by 6 bases and J by 10 bases, leaving 17 bases between them. The CDR3 runs to 13 residues. The germline V gene has CDR1 SNHLY and CDR2 FYNNEI. CDR3 loop: CASRDLGLTPQYF. In DNA form, the CDR3 reads TGTGCCAGCAGGGACCTGGGACTTACCCCGCAGTATTTT.

The chain employs TRBV27 and TRBJ2-2, with TRBD2 matching 7 bases. CDR1 is MNHEY, CDR2 SMNVEV, per germline (reference sequence). CDR3 length equals 14 residues. The J segment lost 6 bases and the V segment lost 6 bases, leaving 7 bases of the junction unmatched. The CDR3 nucleotides are TGTGCCAGCAGACTTATGGGAGGGTCCGGGGAGCTGTTTTTT. It yields the protein CASRLMGGSGELFF.

The rearrangement links TRBV13 to TRBJ2-2; no firm D call. V was shortened by 0 bases and J by 5 bases, with 7 bases between the two germline ends. The CDR3 is made up of 14 amino acids. Germline V gene sequence: CDR1 PRHDT, CDR2 FYEKMQ (reference sequence). The CDR3 coding sequence is TGTGCCAGCAGCTTAGGGAGGCGGACCGGGGAGCTGTTTTTT. This sequence encodes CASSLGRRTGELFF.

The rearrangement joins TRBV4-1 to TRBJ2-1; 11 bases agree with TRBD2. The CDR3 sequence is 16 residues long. Germline values: CDR1 MGHRA, CDR2 YSYEKL. V lost 1 base and J lost 6; bases outside the gene matches: 5. CDR3 loop: CASSQGSSGRSNEQFF. CDR3 nucleotide sequence: TGCGCCAGCAGCCAAGGGTCTAGCGGGAGGAGCAATGAGCAGTTCTTC.

The CDR3 nucleotides are TGTGCCAGCAGTGAACTGGCGGAGGGGGGGGCAGATACGCAGTATTTT. Its translation is CASSELAEGGADTQYF. This chain connects TRBV6-1 to TRBJ2-3; maybe TRBD2 (7 bases). Germline V gene lookup returns CDR1 MNHNS and CDR2 SASEGT. The germline V and J ends were trimmed by 2 bases and 4 bases, with 16 bases remaining between them. The CDR3 sequence is 16 residues long.

This chain uses TRBV5-1 with TRBJ2-2, with 8 bases that match TRBD1. The CDR3 has 15 residues. Germline CDR1 SGHRS, CDR2 YFSETQ. V lost 4 bases and J lost 4; bases outside the gene matches: 6. CDR3 sequence: CASSPDRVVTGELFF. The CDR3 DNA sequence: TGCGCCAGCAGCCCGGACAGGGTCGTCACCGGGGAGCTGTTTTTT. The full variable domain, completed using reference TRBV5-1 and TRBJ2-2, is KAGVTQTPRYLIKTRGQQVTLSCSPISGHRSVSWYQQTPGQGLQFLFEYFSETQRNKGNFPGRFSGRQFSNSRSEMNVSTLELGDSALYLCASSPDRVVTGELFFGEGSRLTVL.

This chain uses TRBV2 with TRBJ2-1; 14 bases fit TRBD2. Germline assignment: CDR1 SNHLY and CDR2 FYNNEI. This CDR3 spans 15 amino acids. Trimming removed 6 bases from V and 10 bases from J; junction bases left unmatched: 8. The chain's CDR3 is CASRPGTSGSQEQFF. The DNA of the CDR3 is TGTGCCAGCAGGCCCGGGACTAGCGGGAGTCAGGAGCAGTTCTTC.

The rearrangement uses TRBV2 and TRBJ1-5; D call uncertain. Trimming shortened V by 6 bases and J by 6 bases, and 12 bases separated the two germline ends. Germline V CDR1 and CDR2: SNHLY, FYNNEI. The CDR3 has 13 amino acids. The CDR3 coding sequence is TGTGCCAGCAGCCCCACGGAGGTTCAGCCCCAGCATTTT. Its protein is CASSPTEVQPQHF. Full variable domain (missing parts from reference TRBV2 and TRBJ1-5): EPEVTQTPSHQVTQMGQEVILRCVPISNHLYFYWYRQILGQKVEFLVSFYNNEISEKSEIFDDQFSVERPDGSNFTLKIRSTKLEDSAMYFCASSPTEVQPQHFGDGTRLSIL.

The V gene is TRBV28, the J gene TRBJ2-1; 8 positions match TRBD2. This CDR3 is built from 15 residues. The germline V gene encodes CDR1 MDHEN and CDR2 SYDVKM. The junction had 7 bases not matched to a gene; V was cut back by 3 bases and J by 6 bases. In DNA form, the CDR3 reads TGTGCCAGCAGTTTGGCCGGGAGGGCCGGCAATGAGCAGTTCTTC. It is translated as CASSLAGRAGNEQFF.

The chain links TRBV4-2 to TRBJ2-3; D call uncertain. Between the trimmed V and J ends, which lost 0 bases and 0 bases, there was a span of 22 bases. Germline CDR1 reads LGHNA; CDR2 reads YNFKEQ. The CDR3 totals 20 residues. Here the CDR3 DNA reads TGTGCCAGCAGCCAAGATCCACTGACCGTGGGCCGCGCGAGCACAGATACGCAGTATTTT. Its protein is CASSQDPLTVGRASTDTQYF.

CDR3 amino acids: CASSKVFQQAYEQYF. The CDR3 coding sequence is TGTGCCAGCAGCAAAGTATTCCAGCAGGCCTACGAGCAGTACTTC. The V and J genes are TRBV21-1 and TRBJ2-7; the D call TRBD1 from the table was never checked on the DNA. TRBV21-1 is tagged as a pseudogene. The CDR3 length is 15 residues.

This chain links TRBV24-1 with TRBJ2-1; D remains unclear. Germline V gene data show CDR1 as KGHDR and CDR2 as SFDVKD. The CDR3 contains 13 residues. V gave up 5 bases and J gave up 1 base, with 5 bases separating them. The CDR3 spells CATSAPSYNEQFF. CDR3 in DNA: TGTGCCACCAGTGCCCCTTCCTACAATGAGCAGTTCTTC.

This clone was recorded only once. This chain joins TRBV29-1 and TRBJ2-1; 8 bases are shared with TRBD2. The V gene's germline CDR1 is SQVTM and CDR2 ANQGSEA. V lost 7 bases to trimming and J lost 6 bases; unmatched junction nucleotides: 11. This CDR3 is built from 14 residues. CDR3 protein: CSAYPSGSINEQFF. In DNA form, the CDR3 reads TGCAGCGCTTACCCGAGCGGGAGTATCAATGAGCAGTTCTTC.

V gene TRBV5-1 combines with J gene TRBJ2-7; D might be TRBD2 (6 bases). Germline CDR1 reads SGHRS; CDR2 reads YFSETQ. V lost 2 bases and J lost 0, with 15 bases in between. CDR3 length equals 16 residues. CDR3 sequence: CASSFQSRGSSYEQYF. CDR3 nucleotide sequence: TGCGCCAGCAGCTTCCAGTCGCGGGGAAGCTCCTACGAGCAGTACTTC. Full variable domain (missing parts from reference TRBV5-1 and TRBJ2-7): KAGVTQTPRYLIKTRGQQVTLSCSPISGHRSVSWYQQTPGQGLQFLFEYFSETQRNKGNFPGRFSGRQFSNSRSEMNVSTLELGDSALYLCASSFQSRGSSYEQYFGPGTRLTVT.

The chain joins TRBV7-2 to TRBJ2-7; D perhaps matches TRBD1 (6 bases). V lost 5 bases to trimming and J lost 3 bases, with 20 bases between them. CDR1 and CDR2 (germline): SGHTA, FQGNSA. CDR3 length: 16 residues. The CDR3: CASSPPRARGGYEQYF. The CDR3 region has the DNA TGTGCCAGCAGCCCCCCACGCGCTAGAGGGGGCTACGAGCAGTACTTC.

The chain links TRBV19 to TRBJ1-5; tentatively, D is TRBD1 (5 bases). The germline V gene encodes CDR1 LNHDA and CDR2 SQIVND (reference sequence). The CDR3 has 15 amino acids. Trimming cost V 6 bases and J 7 bases, with 19 bases left between them. The CDR3 protein is CASRGTPGVGQPQHF. Here the CDR3 DNA reads TGTGCCAGTAGGGGGACTCCGGGCGTGGGCCAGCCCCAGCATTTT. Drawing the rest from reference TRBV19 and TRBJ1-5, the complete variable domain is DGGITQSPKYLFRKEGQNVTLSCEQNLNHDAMYWYRQDPGQGLRLIYYSQIVNDFQKGDIAEGYSVSREKKESFPLTVTSAQKNPTAFYLCASRGTPGVGQPQHFGDGTRLSIL.

V and J are TRBV28 and TRBJ2-3; 7 bases line up with TRBD2. The CDR3 is 15 residues long. With 4 bases clipped from V and 1 base from J, the junction kept 5 bases outside the gene matches. Germline V CDR1 and CDR2: MDHEN, SYDVKM. The CDR3 reads CASSYRAGGTDTQYF. CDR3 nucleotides: TGTGCCAGCAGTTATCGGGCGGGAGGCACAGATACGCAGTATTTT.

The rearrangement joins TRBV18 to TRBJ1-2; TRBD1 is a possible D gene (5 bases). Trimming left V 2 bases short and J 5 bases short, with 15 bases between. The CDR3 loop spans 15 amino acids. The germline CDR1 and CDR2 sequences are KGHSH and LQKENI. The chain's CDR3 is CASSPFGGRGYGYTF. The DNA of the CDR3 is TGTGCCAGCTCACCATTCGGGGGAAGGGGATATGGCTACACCTTC.

The chain joins TRBV28 to TRBJ1-2; TRBD1 aligns across 7 bases. This CDR3 region has 17 residues. CDR1 is MDHEN and CDR2 is SYDVKM in the germline V gene. The trim removed 2 bases at V and 1 base at J, leaving 10 bases unmatched. CDR3 nucleotide sequence: TGTGCCAGCAGTTTAATCCAGGGGGAAAGACTTAACTATGGCTACACCTTC. Its protein is CASSLIQGERLNYGYTF.

The CDR3 protein is CASSIAQGTDTQYF. The DNA for the CDR3 is TGTGCCAGTAGTATAGCCCAGGGCACAGATACGCAGTATTTT. This chain joins TRBV19 and TRBJ2-3; no clear D gene. Trimming shortened V by 1 base and J by 1 base, and 6 bases separated the two germline ends. Germline V gene sequence: CDR1 LNHDA, CDR2 SQIVND (reference sequence). The CDR3 totals 14 residues.